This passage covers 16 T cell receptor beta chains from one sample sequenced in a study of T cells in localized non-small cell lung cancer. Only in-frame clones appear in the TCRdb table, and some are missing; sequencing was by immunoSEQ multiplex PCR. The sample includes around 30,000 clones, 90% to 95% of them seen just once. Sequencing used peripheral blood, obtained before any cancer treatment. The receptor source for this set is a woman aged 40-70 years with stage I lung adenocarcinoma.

CDR3 in amino acids: CASSLERANNQPQHF. CDR3 sequence (DNA): TGTGCCAGCAGCTTAGAGAGAGCGAACAATCAGCCCCAGCATTTT. The chain links TRBV7-2 to TRBJ1-5; D is ambiguous. Germline assignment: CDR1 SGHTA and CDR2 FQGNSA. The CDR3 spans 15 residues. V dropped 1 base and J dropped 3 bases, with 10 bases sitting between them. Together with reference TRBV7-2 and TRBJ1-5, the CDR3 gives the full variable domain: GAGVSQSPSNKVTEKGKDVELRCDPISGHTALYWYRQSLGQGLEFLIYFQGNSAPDKSGLPSDRFSAERTGGSVSTLTIQRTQQEDSAVYLCASSLERANNQPQHFGDGTRLSIL.

In DNA, the CDR3 is TGTGCCAGCAACCCGGGACGGCCAGGGGTTACTGAAGCTTTCTTT. This codes for CASNPGRPGVTEAFF. V usage is TRBV6-5 and J usage is TRBJ1-1; TRBD1 is a possible D gene (6 bases). Germline V CDR1 and CDR2: MNHEY, SVGAGI. CDR3 length: 15 amino acids. Trimming shortened V by 7 bases and J by 5 bases, and 20 bases separated the two germline ends.

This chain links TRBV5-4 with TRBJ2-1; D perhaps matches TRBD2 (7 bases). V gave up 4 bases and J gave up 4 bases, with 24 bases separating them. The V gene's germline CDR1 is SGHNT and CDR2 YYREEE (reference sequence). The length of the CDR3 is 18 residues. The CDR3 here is CASSGGGERALPYNEQFF. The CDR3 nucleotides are TGTGCCAGCAGCGGAGGGGGGGAGAGGGCCCTCCCGTACAATGAGCAGTTCTTC.

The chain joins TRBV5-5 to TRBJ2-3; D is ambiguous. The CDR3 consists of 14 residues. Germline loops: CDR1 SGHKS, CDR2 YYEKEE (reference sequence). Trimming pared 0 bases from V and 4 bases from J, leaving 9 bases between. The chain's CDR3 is CASSLGMAADTQYF. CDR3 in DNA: TGTGCCAGCAGCTTGGGGATGGCGGCAGATACGCAGTATTTT.

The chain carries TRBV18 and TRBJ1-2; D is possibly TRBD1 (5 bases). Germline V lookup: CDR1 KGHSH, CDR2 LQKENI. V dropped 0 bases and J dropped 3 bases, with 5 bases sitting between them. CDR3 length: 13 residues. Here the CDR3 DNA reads TGTGCCAGCTCACCACCAGGGGACTATGGCTACACCTTC. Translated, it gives CASSPPGDYGYTF.

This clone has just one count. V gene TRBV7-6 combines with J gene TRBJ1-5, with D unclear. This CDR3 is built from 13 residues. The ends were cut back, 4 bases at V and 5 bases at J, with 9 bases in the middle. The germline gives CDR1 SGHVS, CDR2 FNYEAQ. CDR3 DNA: TGTGCCAGCAGCTCCCTGACGGATCAGCCCCAGCATTTT. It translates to CASSSLTDQPQHF.

DNA for the CDR3: TGTGCCAGCAGTTTAGTAGGAAGATCAGCCTACGAGCAGTACTTC. Translation: CASSLVGRSAYEQYF. This chain uses TRBV28 with TRBJ2-7; D is ambiguous. This CDR3 spans 15 amino acids. V was shortened by 2 bases and J by 2 bases, with 13 bases between the two germline ends. Germline loops: CDR1 MDHEN, CDR2 SYDVKM.

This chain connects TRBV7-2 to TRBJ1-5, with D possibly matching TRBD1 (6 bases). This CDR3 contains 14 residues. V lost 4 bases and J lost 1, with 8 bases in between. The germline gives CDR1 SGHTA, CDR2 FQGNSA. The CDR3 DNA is TGTGCCAGCAGCTCTCAGGGGAGCAATCAGCCCCAGCATTTT. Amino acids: CASSSQGSNQPQHF.

The DNA of the CDR3 is TGTGCCAGCAGCTTAGCGTTACCGTACGAGCAGTACTTC. Translation gives CASSLALPYEQYF. This chain links TRBV7-8 with TRBJ2-7; D is unclear. The V and J ends lost 0 bases and 4 bases respectively, with 7 bases between them. Germline CDR1 SGHVS, CDR2 FQNEAQ. There are 13 residues in the CDR3.

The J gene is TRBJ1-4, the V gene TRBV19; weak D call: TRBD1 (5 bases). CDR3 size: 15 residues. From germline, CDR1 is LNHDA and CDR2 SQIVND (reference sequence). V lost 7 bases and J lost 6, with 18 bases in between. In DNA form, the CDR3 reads TGTGCCAGTAACTTTGGACGACAGCCCTATGAAAAACTGTTTTTT. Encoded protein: CASNFGRQPYEKLFF.

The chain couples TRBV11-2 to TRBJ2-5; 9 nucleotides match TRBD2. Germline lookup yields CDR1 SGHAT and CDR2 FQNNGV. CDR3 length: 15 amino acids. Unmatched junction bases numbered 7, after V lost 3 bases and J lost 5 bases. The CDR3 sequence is CASSLASGARETQYF. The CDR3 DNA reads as TGTGCCAGCAGCTTGGCTAGCGGGGCGAGGGAGACCCAGTACTTC.

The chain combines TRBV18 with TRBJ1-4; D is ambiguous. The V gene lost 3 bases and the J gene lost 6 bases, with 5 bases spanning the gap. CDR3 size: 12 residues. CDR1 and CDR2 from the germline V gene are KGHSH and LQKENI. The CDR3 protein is CASSPFDEKLFF. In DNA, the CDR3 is TGTGCCAGCTCACCTTTCGATGAAAAACTGTTTTTT.

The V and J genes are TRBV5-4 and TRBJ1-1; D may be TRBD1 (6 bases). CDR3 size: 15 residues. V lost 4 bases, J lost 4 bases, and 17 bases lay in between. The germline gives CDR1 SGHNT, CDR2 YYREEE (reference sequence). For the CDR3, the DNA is TGTGCCAGCAGCCCCCATGTGGGGGCGGGCACTGAAGCTTTCTTT. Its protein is CASSPHVGAGTEAFF.

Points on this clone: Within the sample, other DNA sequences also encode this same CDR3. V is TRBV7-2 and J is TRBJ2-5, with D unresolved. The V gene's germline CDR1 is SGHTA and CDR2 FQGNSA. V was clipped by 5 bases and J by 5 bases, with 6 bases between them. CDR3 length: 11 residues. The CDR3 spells CASSLLETQYF. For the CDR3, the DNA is TGTGCCAGCAGCCTGCTTGAGACCCAGTACTTC.

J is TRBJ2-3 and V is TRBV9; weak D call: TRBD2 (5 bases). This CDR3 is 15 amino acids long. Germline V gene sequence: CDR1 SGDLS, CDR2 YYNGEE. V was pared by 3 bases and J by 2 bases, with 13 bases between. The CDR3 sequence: CASSGEEGYTDTQYF. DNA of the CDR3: TGTGCCAGCAGCGGAGAAGAGGGATACACAGATACGCAGTATTTT. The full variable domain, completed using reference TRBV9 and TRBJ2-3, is DSGVTQTPKHLITATGQRVTLRCSPRSGDLSVYWYQQSLDQGLQFLIQYYNGEERAKGNILERFSAQQFPDLHSELNLSSLELGDSALYFCASSGEEGYTDTQYFGPGTRLTVL.

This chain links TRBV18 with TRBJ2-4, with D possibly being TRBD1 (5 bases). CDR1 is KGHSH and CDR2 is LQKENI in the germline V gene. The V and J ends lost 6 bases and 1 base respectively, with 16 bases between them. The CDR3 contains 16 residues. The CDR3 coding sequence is TGTGCCAGCTCCCCAACAGGCGAGGTGGCCAAAAACATTCAGTACTTC. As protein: CASSPTGEVAKNIQYF.